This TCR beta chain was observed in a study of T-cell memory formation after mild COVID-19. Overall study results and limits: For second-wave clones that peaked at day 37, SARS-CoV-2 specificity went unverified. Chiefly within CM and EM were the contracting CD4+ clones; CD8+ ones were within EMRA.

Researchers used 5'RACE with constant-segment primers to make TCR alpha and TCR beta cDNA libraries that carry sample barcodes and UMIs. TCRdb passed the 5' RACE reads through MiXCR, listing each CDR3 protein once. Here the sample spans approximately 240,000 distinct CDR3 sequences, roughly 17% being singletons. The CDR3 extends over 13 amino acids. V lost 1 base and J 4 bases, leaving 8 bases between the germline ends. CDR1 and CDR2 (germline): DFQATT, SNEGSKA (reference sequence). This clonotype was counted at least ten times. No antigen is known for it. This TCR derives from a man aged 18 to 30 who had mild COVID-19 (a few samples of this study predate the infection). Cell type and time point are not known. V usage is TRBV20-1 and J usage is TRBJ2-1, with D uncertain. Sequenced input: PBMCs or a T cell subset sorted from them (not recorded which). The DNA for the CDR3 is TGCAGTGCTAGAGTCAGCAGATACAATGAGCAGTTCTTC. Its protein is CSARVSRYNEQFF.